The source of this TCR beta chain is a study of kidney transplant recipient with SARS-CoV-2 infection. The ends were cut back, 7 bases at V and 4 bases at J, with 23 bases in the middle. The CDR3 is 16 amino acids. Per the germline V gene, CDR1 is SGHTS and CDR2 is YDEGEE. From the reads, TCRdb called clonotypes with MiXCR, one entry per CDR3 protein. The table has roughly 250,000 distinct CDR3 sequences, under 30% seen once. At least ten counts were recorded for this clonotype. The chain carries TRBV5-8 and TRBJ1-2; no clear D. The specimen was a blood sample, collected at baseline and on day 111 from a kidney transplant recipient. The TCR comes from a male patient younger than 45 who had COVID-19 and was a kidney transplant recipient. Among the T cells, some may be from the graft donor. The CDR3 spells CASPTSHPRKTYGYTF. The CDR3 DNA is TGTGCCAGCCCGACTTCTCATCCACGAAAGACCTATGGCTACACCTTC.